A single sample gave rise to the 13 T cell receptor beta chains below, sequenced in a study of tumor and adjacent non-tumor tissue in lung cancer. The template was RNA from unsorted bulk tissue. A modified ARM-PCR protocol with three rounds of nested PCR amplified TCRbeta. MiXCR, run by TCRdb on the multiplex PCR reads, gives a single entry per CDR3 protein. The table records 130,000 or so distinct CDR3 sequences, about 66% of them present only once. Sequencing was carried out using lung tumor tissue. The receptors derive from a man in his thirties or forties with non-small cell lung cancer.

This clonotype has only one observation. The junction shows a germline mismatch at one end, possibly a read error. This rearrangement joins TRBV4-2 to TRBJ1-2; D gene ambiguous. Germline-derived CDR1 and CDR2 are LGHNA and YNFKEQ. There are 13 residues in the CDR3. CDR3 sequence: CVSSYGNPYGYTF. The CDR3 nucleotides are TGTGTCAGCAGCTACGGGAACCCCTATGGCTACACCTTC.

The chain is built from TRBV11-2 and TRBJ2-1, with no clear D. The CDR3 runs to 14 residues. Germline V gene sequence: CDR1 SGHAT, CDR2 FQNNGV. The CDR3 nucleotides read TGTGACAACAGCTTAGCATCGGGTCACAATGAGCAGTTCTTC. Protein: CDNSLASGHNEQFF.

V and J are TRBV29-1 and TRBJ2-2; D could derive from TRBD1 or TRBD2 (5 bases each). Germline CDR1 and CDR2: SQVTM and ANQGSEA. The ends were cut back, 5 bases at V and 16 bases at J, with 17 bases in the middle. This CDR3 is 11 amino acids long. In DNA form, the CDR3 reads TGCAGCGTTCGGGACCCCGGGGACCCGTTTTTT. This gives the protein CSVRDPGDPFF.

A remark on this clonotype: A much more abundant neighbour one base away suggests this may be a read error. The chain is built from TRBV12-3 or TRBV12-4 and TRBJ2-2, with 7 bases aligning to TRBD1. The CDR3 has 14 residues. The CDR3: CVSSDRAGTGELFF. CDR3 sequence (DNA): TGTGTCAGCAGTGACAGGGCCGGCACCGGGGAGCTGTTTTTT.

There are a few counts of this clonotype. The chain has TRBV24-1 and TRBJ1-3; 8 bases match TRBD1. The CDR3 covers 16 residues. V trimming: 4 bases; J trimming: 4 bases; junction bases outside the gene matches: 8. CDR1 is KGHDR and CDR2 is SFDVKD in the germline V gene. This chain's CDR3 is CATSDPRDRLGNTIYF. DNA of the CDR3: TGTGCCACCAGTGACCCACGGGACAGGCTCGGAAACACCATATATTTT.

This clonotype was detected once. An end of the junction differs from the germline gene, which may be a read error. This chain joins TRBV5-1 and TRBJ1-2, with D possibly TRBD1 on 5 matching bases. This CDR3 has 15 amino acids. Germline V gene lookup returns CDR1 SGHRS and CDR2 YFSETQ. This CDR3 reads CASRLAGTANYGYTF. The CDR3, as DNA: TGCGCCAGCAGATTGGCCGGGACCGCTAACTATGGCTACACCTTC.

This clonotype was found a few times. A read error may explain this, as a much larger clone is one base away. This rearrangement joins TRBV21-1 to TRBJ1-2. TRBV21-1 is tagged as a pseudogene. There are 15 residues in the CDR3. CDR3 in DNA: TGTGCCAGCACCCCGCCGGAGGCAGGGACTGATGGCTACACCTTC. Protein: CASTPPEAGTDGYTF.

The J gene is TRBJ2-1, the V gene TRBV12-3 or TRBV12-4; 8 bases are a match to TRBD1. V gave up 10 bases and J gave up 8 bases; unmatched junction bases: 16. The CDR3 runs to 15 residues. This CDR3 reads CATIPPGGGNYEQFF. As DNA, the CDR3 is TGTGCCACCATTCCCCCAGGGGGCGGAAACTATGAGCAGTTCTTC.

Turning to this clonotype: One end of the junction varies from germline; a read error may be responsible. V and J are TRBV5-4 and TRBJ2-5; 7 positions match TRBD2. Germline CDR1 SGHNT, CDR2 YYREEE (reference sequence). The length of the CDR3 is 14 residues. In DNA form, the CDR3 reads TGTGCCAGCAGCATCCAACGGGGGGTCGGGACCCTGTACTTC. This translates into CASSIQRGVGTLYF.

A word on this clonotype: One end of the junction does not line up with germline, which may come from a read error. CDR3 amino acids: CARCLPTPFGSSNQPQHF. CDR3 nucleotide sequence: TGTGCCAGATGCTTGCCTACTCCCTTCGGCAGTAGCAATCAGCCCCAGCATTTT. The rearrangement joins TRBV5-3 to TRBJ1-5; D is ambiguous. TRBV5-3 counts as an open reading frame of uncertain function. The CDR3 covers 18 residues.

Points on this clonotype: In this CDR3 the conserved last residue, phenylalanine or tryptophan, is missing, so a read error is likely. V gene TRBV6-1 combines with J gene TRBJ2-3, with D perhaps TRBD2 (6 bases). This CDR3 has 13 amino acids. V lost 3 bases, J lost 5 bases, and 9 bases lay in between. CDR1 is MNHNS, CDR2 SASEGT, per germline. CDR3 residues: CASSDGGVDTQYS. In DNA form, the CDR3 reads TGTGCCAGCAGTGACGGGGGAGTAGATACGCAGTATTCT.

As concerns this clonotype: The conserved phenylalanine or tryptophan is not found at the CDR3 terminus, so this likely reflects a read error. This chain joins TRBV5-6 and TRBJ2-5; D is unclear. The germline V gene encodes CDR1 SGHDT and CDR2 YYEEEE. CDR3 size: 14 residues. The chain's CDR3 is CASSLVGPEEIQYL. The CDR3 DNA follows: TGTGCCAGCAGCTTGGTAGGGCCGGAAGAGATCCAGTACTTA.

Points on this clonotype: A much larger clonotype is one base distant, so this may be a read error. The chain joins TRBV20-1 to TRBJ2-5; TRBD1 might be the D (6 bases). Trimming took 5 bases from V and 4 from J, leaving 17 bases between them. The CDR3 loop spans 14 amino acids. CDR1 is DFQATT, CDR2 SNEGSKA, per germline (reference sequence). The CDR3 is CSALQGLGRETQYF. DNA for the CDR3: TGCAGTGCTTTACAGGGTCTGGGAAGAGAGACCCAGTACTTC.